The 25 T cell receptor beta chains presented below share a single source sample, sequenced in a study of cytomegalovirus exposure and HLA in healthy donors. The PCR contained 60 Vbeta and 13 Jbeta primers. Method: immunoSEQ multiplex PCR; TCRdb's copy keeps in-frame clones and lacks some. The sample carries about 90,000 clones, 70% to 85% recorded once. Sample: PBMCs. The receptors stem from a man aged 18 to 35 in good health and CMV-seronegative.

The CDR3 here is CASRWGADEQFF. The CDR3 coding sequence is TGTGCCAGCAGGTGGGGAGCCGATGAGCAGTTCTTC. The V and J genes are TRBV11-2 and TRBJ2-1, with D perhaps TRBD2 (5 bases). Trimming pared 6 bases from V and 8 bases from J, leaving 11 bases between. This CDR3 is built from 12 residues. Germline V gene sequence: CDR1 SGHAT, CDR2 FQNNGV. Using reference TRBV11-2 and TRBJ2-1 for the parts outside the CDR3, the full variable domain is EAGVAQSPRYKIIEKRQSVAFWCNPISGHATLYWYQQILGQGPKLLIQFQNNGVVDDSQLPKDRFSAERLKGVDSTLKIQPAKLEDSAVYLCASRWGADEQFFGPGTRLTVL.

The chain combines TRBV18 with TRBJ2-7, with a tentative D call TRBD1 (6 bases). This CDR3 has 13 residues. From germline, CDR1 is KGHSH and CDR2 LQKENI. Trimming shortened V by 4 bases and J by 4 bases, and 11 bases separated the two germline ends. The CDR3 sequence is CASSQKGEYEQYF. CDR3 nucleotides: TGTGCCAGCTCACAAAAGGGGGAGTACGAGCAGTACTTC.

V usage is TRBV30 and J usage is TRBJ2-7, with 7 bases matching TRBD2. The junction had 7 bases not matched to a gene; V was cut back by 3 bases and J by 5 bases. Germline V CDR1 and CDR2: GTSNPN, SVGIG (reference sequence). This CDR3 is 13 amino acids long. The CDR3 DNA sequence: TGTGCCTGGAGACTGGGACTAACAAACGAGCAGTACTTC. It codes for CAWRLGLTNEQYF.

This clone is a singleton in its sample. This rearrangement joins TRBV6-1 to TRBJ2-2; TRBD1 aligns across 7 bases. Trimming removed 8 bases from V and 6 bases from J; junction bases left unmatched: 6. This CDR3 spans 13 amino acids. Per germline, CDR1 MNHNS and CDR2 SASEGT. CDR3 loop: CASHRGHPGELFF. The CDR3 DNA reads as TGTGCCAGCCACAGGGGACACCCCGGGGAGCTGTTTTTT.

The chain has TRBV14 and TRBJ1-1; TRBD1 matches at 7 bases. This CDR3 contains 15 residues. V shed 6 bases and J 3 bases; nucleotides not matched to a gene: 10. CDR1 and CDR2 from the germline V gene are SGHDN and FVKESK. CDR3 DNA: TGTGCCAGCAGTCCGACAGGGTTGGGGGACACTGAAGCTTTCTTT. Translation gives CASSPTGLGDTEAFF. Looking up the rest from reference TRBV14 and TRBJ1-1 gives the full variable domain: EAGVTQFPSHSVIEKGQTVTLRCDPISGHDNLYWYRRVMGKEIKFLLHFVKESKQDESGMPNNRFLAERTGGTYSTLKVQPAELEDSGVYFCASSPTGLGDTEAFFGQGTRLTVV.

The genes are TRBV28 and TRBJ1-1; TRBD1 aligns across 8 bases. Trimming at V came to 5 bases and at J to 4 bases, leaving 9 bases not matched to a gene. The CDR3 contains 15 residues. Germline V lookup: CDR1 MDHEN, CDR2 SYDVKM. The CDR3 bases are TGTGCCAGCAGTCCGCGGACAGGGAGGGGCACTGAAGCTTTCTTT. Encoded protein: CASSPRTGRGTEAFF.

CDR3 sequence reads: CASSSVGELFF. DNA of the CDR3: TGTGCCAGCAGCTCGGTAGGGGAGCTGTTTTTT. The chain couples TRBV5-4 to TRBJ2-2; D gene ambiguous. From germline, CDR1 is SGHNT and CDR2 YYREEE (reference sequence). This CDR3 is 11 amino acids long. V lost 3 bases and J 8 bases, leaving 5 bases between the germline ends.

The J gene is TRBJ2-5, the V gene TRBV6-1, with TRBD2 identical over 11 bases. V lost 10 bases and J lost 5; bases outside the gene matches: 3. Germline-derived CDR1 and CDR2 are MNHNS and SASEGT. This CDR3 spans 12 amino acids. CDR3 nucleotides: TGTGCCACACGGACTAGCGGGGAGACCCAGTACTTC. Its protein product is CATRTSGETQYF.

This chain joins TRBV4-1 and TRBJ2-1, with 9 bases lining up with TRBD2. CDR1 is MGHRA and CDR2 is YSYEKL in the germline V gene. CDR3 length equals 16 residues. V lost 5 bases to trimming and J lost 4 bases; unmatched junction nucleotides: 9. The CDR3 sequence: CASSFESGRSYNEQFF. The CDR3 bases are TGCGCCAGCAGCTTCGAGAGCGGGAGGTCTTACAATGAGCAGTTCTTC.

The rearrangement uses TRBV18 and TRBJ2-7; TRBD1 is a possible D gene (5 bases). V was pared by 3 bases and J by 1 base, with 16 bases between. The germline CDR1 and CDR2 sequences are KGHSH and LQKENI. This CDR3 comprises 16 residues. CDR3 amino acids: CASSPLGAGQSYEQYF. CDR3 nucleotide sequence: TGTGCCAGCTCACCGTTGGGTGCAGGGCAGTCCTACGAGCAGTACTTC.

This clone appeared once. The chain carries TRBV29-1 and TRBJ1-2; D is uncertain. The CDR3 is 12 residues long. The V and J ends lost 4 bases and 4 bases respectively, with 10 bases between them. Germline lookup yields CDR1 SQVTM and CDR2 ANQGSEA. CDR3 protein: CSVGPSLYGYTF. The CDR3 bases are TGCAGCGTTGGTCCGAGTCTCTATGGCTACACCTTC. The variable domain in full, with the rest retrieved from reference TRBV29-1 and TRBJ1-2, is SAVISQKPSRDICQRGTSLTIQCQVDSQVTMMFWYRQQPGQSLTLIATANQGSEATYESGFVIDKFPISRPNLTFSTLTVSNMSPEDSSIYLCSVGPSLYGYTFGSGTRLTVV.

This clone came up once. The rearrangement joins TRBV6-5 to TRBJ2-1, with TRBD1 as a possible D gene (6 bases). Trimming left V 6 bases short and J 2 bases short, with 14 bases between. The CDR3 covers 15 residues. The V gene's germline CDR1 is MNHEY and CDR2 SVGAGI. As DNA, the CDR3 is TGTGCCAGCAGCCAAGACAGGCTAACCTACAATGAGCAGTTCTTC. It translates to CASSQDRLTYNEQFF.

This chain links TRBV19 with TRBJ2-6; no clear D gene. This CDR3 is 14 amino acids long. CDR1 and CDR2 from the germline V gene are LNHDA and SQIVND (reference sequence). V was cut by 7 bases and J by 0 bases, with 7 bases left in between. This CDR3 is CASNRFSGANVLTF. The CDR3 DNA sequence: TGTGCCAGTAATCGGTTCTCTGGGGCCAACGTCCTGACTTTC.

The V and J genes are TRBV6-6 and TRBJ2-7; 8 bases are a match to TRBD1. V trimming: 6 bases; J trimming: 4 bases; junction bases outside the gene matches: 11. Germline values: CDR1 MNHNY, CDR2 SVGAGI (reference sequence). The CDR3 extends over 15 amino acids. The CDR3 sequence: CASSSSGGGIYEQYF. CDR3 coding DNA: TGTGCCAGCAGCTCCTCAGGGGGCGGTATTTACGAGCAGTACTTC.

The chain is built from TRBV9 and TRBJ2-5; the D is unclear. This CDR3 spans 14 amino acids. Per germline, CDR1 SGDLS and CDR2 YYNGEE. Trimming took 0 bases from V and 4 from J, leaving 10 bases between them. CDR3 sequence reads: CASSVDQDRETQYF. CDR3 coding DNA: TGTGCCAGCAGCGTAGACCAAGATAGAGAGACCCAGTACTTC.

This chain uses TRBV4-2 with TRBJ2-7; weak D call: TRBD2 (5 bases). V dropped 0 bases and J dropped 0 bases, with 12 bases sitting between them. The CDR3 runs 16 residues. CDR1 is LGHNA, CDR2 YNFKEQ, per germline. The CDR3 region is CASSQDPAVPSYEQYF. The CDR3 bases are TGTGCCAGCAGCCAAGATCCAGCGGTCCCCTCCTACGAGCAGTACTTC.

The V gene is TRBV2, the J gene TRBJ1-6; D gene unclear. V shed 8 bases and J shed 9 bases, with 11 bases lying between them. The length of the CDR3 is 12 residues. CDR1 and CDR2 from the germline V gene are SNHLY and FYNNEI. The DNA for the CDR3 is TGTGCCAGCCTAAGAGAGGGTTCACCCCTCCACTTT. Amino acid sequence: CASLREGSPLHF.

The chain links TRBV6-6 to TRBJ1-2, with TRBD1 matching 9 bases. Per the germline V gene, CDR1 is MNHNY and CDR2 is SVGAGI (reference sequence). The CDR3 loop spans 12 amino acids. V dropped 6 bases and J dropped 11; count of bases not matched to a gene: 7. CDR3 in DNA: TGTGCCAGCAGGGGAGGACAGGGGAAATACACCTTC. Protein: CASRGGQGKYTF.

This chain connects TRBV28 to TRBJ2-1; 10 bases are a match to TRBD2. Germline lookup yields CDR1 MDHEN and CDR2 SYDVKM. V shed 5 bases, J shed 6 bases, and the junction held 10 bases outside the gene matches. The CDR3 is 16 amino acids. DNA of the CDR3: TGTGCCAGCAGTCGAACCTTGGGACTAGCGACCAATGAGCAGTTCTTC. It codes for CASSRTLGLATNEQFF.

This rearrangement joins TRBV6-1 to TRBJ1-1, with D perhaps TRBD1 (5 bases). This CDR3 region has 13 residues. Per germline, CDR1 MNHNS and CDR2 SASEGT. V lost 5 bases and J lost 1, with 8 bases in between. The CDR3 sequence: CASSLTENTEAFF. The CDR3 bases are TGTGCCAGCAGTCTGACAGAGAACACTGAAGCTTTCTTT.

The chain joins TRBV4-1 to TRBJ2-7, with TRBD2 matching over 11 bases. Germline V gene lookup returns CDR1 MGHRA and CDR2 YSYEKL. With 2 bases clipped from V and 6 bases from J, the junction kept 3 bases outside the gene matches. This CDR3 is 14 amino acids long. CDR3 loop: CASSQLAGGLEQYF. The CDR3 DNA follows: TGCGCCAGCAGCCAACTAGCGGGAGGTCTCGAGCAGTACTTC.

Only a few counts were recorded for this clone. The J gene is TRBJ1-3, the V gene TRBV6-1; the D gene is possibly TRBD1 (6 bases). The CDR3 extends over 15 amino acids. Between the trimmed V and J ends, which lost 7 bases and 0 bases, there was a span of 13 bases. Per the germline V gene, CDR1 is MNHNS and CDR2 is SASEGT. The CDR3 sequence is CASTEQGSSGNTIYF. CDR3 DNA sequence: TGTGCCAGCACCGAACAGGGTAGCTCTGGAAACACCATATATTTT.

The J gene is TRBJ1-5, the V gene TRBV2; the D gene is possibly TRBD1 (5 bases). This CDR3 has 14 residues. Germline assignment: CDR1 SNHLY and CDR2 FYNNEI. V was clipped by 6 bases and J by 3 bases, with 12 bases between them. CDR3 region: CASSGDSYNQPQHF. CDR3 in DNA: TGTGCCAGCAGCGGCGACAGCTACAATCAGCCCCAGCATTTT. Together with reference TRBV2 and TRBJ1-5, the CDR3 gives the full variable domain: EPEVTQTPSHQVTQMGQEVILRCVPISNHLYFYWYRQILGQKVEFLVSFYNNEISEKSEIFDDQFSVERPDGSNFTLKIRSTKLEDSAMYFCASSGDSYNQPQHFGDGTRLSIL.

The rearrangement links TRBV9 to TRBJ1-3, with D tentatively TRBD1 (5 bases). The germline gives CDR1 SGDLS, CDR2 YYNGEE. CDR3 length equals 15 residues. V was shortened by 4 bases and J by 4 bases, with 15 bases between the two germline ends. The chain's CDR3 is CASSPWRGMGNTIYF. The CDR3 bases are TGTGCCAGCAGCCCCTGGCGGGGGATGGGAAACACCATATATTTT.

V gene TRBV29-1 combines with J gene TRBJ1-2, with D possibly TRBD1 on 6 matching bases. This CDR3 region has 15 residues. CDR1 is SQVTM and CDR2 is ANQGSEA in the germline V gene. Trimming shortened V by 1 base and J by 5 bases, and 17 bases separated the two germline ends. This CDR3 reads CSVEGGQLATYGYTF. The CDR3 DNA follows: TGCAGCGTTGAAGGCGGACAGTTGGCTACTTATGGCTACACCTTC. The variable domain in full, completed from reference TRBV29-1 and TRBJ1-2, reads SAVISQKPSRDICQRGTSLTIQCQVDSQVTMMFWYRQQPGQSLTLIATANQGSEATYESGFVIDKFPISRPNLTFSTLTVSNMSPEDSSIYLCSVEGGQLATYGYTFGSGTRLTVV.